This T cell receptor beta chain is from a study of OX40 agonist ivuxolimab in advanced cancers. Study-level background: Patients with prior anti-PD-1, anti-PD-L1 or anti-CTLA-4 therapy were eligible; 40% had some.

Between the trimmed V and J ends, which lost 0 bases and 0 bases, there was a span of 9 bases. CDR3 size: 16 residues. The V gene's germline CDR1 is SGHTA and CDR2 FQGNSA. Findings and limits, study-wide: Average numbers of expanded clones were greater in CD8+ T cells than in CD4+. At doses 0.1 to 3.0 mg/kg, CD4+ and CD8+ clones expanded. Some of the lowest clonal expansion was seen in partial responders at 0.1-3.0 mg/kg.

The repertoire was sequenced with immunoSEQ multiplex PCR; TCRdb's copy has only in-frame clones and lacks some. Among under 50,000 clones, roughly 79% were seen once, and the ten largest hold roughly 7.9%. This clone was observed a single time. As yet, its antigen is unknown. This material consisted of CD4+ or CD8+ T cells sorted from blood, taken in a trial of the OX40 agonist ivuxolimab. V and J are TRBV7-2 and TRBJ1-3; D gene uncertain. This receptor was obtained from an adult with an advanced solid tumor such as melanoma, head and neck, liver or kidney cancer. The CDR3: CASSLARGNSGNTIYF. Written as DNA, the CDR3 is TGTGCCAGCAGCTTAGCGCGCGGGAACTCTGGAAACACCATATATTTT.